This TCR beta chain was found in a study of blood T cell repertoires in COVID-19. This clone was detected once. Assay used: immunoSEQ multiplex PCR; TCRdb lists only in-frame clones, some missing. This sample has tens of thousands of clones, with over 80% found just once. V gave up 6 bases and J gave up 1 base; unmatched junction bases: 7. This CDR3 is built from 15 residues. CDR1 LGHDT and CDR2 YNNKEL come from the germline V gene (reference sequence). The rearrangement links TRBV3-1 (or the pseudogene TRBV3-2) to TRBJ2-3; 7 bases are a match to TRBD2. The receptor comes from a woman in her 70s with acute or convalescent COVID-19. The source material was peripheral blood. This CDR3 reads CASRKTSAGTDTQYF. In DNA, the CDR3 is TGTGCCAGCAGAAAAACTAGCGCTGGCACAGATACGCAGTATTTT.